This TCR beta chain comes out of a study of shared clonotypes between healthy human individuals. Looking at the study overall: Researchers drew samples from a couple of women and a few men aged 18 to 49. Each donor's CD8 memory used one plate, CD8 naive two, each CD4 subset three.

The naive CD8 population came from CD45RO-negative cells selected for CCR7, without terminally differentiated effector memory CD45RA+ cells. Every contributor of samples was a Caucasian grown-up residing in Nashville, Tennessee. Method: immunoSEQ multiplex PCR; TCRdb's copy keeps in-frame clones and lacks some. This sample has about 1,900,000 clones, with approximately 94% found just once. The germline V gene has CDR1 SEHNR and CDR2 FQNEAQ (reference sequence). The CDR3 consists of 14 residues. The ends lost 3 bases at V and 6 bases at J; junction bases unmatched: 5. Comment on this clone: Antigen unknown.

Whole-study results and caveats: Among four donors, about 5% of naive CD4 clonotypes were found in common.

This clonotype originated in a man between 18 and 35 years old in good health. The rearrangement joins TRBV7-9 to TRBJ2-7, with TRBD1 identical over 10 bases. Sequenced input: naive CD8+ T cells sorted from blood. CDR3 sequence reads: CASSLAGQGSEQYF. In DNA, the CDR3 is TGTGCCAGCAGCTTGGCGGGACAGGGGAGCGAGCAGTACTTC.